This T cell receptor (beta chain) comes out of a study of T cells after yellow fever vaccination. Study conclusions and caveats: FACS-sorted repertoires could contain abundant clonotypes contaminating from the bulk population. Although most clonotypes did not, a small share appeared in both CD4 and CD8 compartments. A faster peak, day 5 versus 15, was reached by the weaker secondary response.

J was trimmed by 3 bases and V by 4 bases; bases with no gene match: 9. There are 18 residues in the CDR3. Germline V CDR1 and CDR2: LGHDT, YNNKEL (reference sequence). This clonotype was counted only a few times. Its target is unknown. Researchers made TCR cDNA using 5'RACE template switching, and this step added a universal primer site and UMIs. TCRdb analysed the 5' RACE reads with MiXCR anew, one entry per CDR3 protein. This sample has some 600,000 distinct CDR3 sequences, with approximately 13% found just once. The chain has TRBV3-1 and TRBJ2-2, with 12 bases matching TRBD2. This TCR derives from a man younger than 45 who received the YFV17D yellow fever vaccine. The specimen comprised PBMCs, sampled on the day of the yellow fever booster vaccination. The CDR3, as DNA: TGTGCCAGCAGCCGTTCTAGCGGGAGGGCCTTCTACACCGGGGAGCTGTTTTTT. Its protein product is CASSRSSGRAFYTGELFF.